The text below deals with one T cell receptor (beta chain). The target antigen is unknown. The entry originates in a study of shared clonotypes between healthy human individuals. Data came from immunoSEQ multiplex PCR; TCRdb stores just in-frame clones and leaves some out. Among 550,000 to 750,000 clones listed, around 95% were seen once. Study outcomes and limitations: Generation of non-shared clonotypes was less probable than generation of clonotypes shared by all four donors.

Terminally differentiated effector memory CD45RA+ cells were excluded by CCR7 positive selection of CD45RO-negative cells. The origin of this receptor is a woman aged 25 to 39 in good health. The specimen sequenced was naive CD8+ T cells sorted from blood.

The DNA for the CDR3 is TGTGCCAGCAGCCCGATTCGTGGGGCCGGGGGTTACGAGCAGTACTTC. This encodes CASSPIRGAGGYEQYF. V is TRBV11-2 and J is TRBJ2-7, with D maybe TRBD2 (6 bases). Germline V gene sequence: CDR1 SGHAT, CDR2 FQNNGV. This CDR3 has 16 amino acids. Trimming removed 5 bases from V and 4 bases from J, with 21 bases in between.